This T cell receptor beta chain was found in a study of T cell responses to AZD1222 COVID-19 vaccine. The method was immunoSEQ multiplex PCR; TCRdb's version includes in-frame clones alone and lacks a portion of them. The table shows 150,000 or so clones, with roughly 94% occurring only once. Study results and caveats: Of spike-specific TCRs, nearly half reportedly target regions left unmutated in variants. Among those given AZD1222, only five or six were seropositive at baseline. Clonal diversity was possibly underestimated; the donors were predominantly white British and more often female.

The study pooled second doses at about 4 or about 12 weeks. This clone was found a few times. Its specificity is unknown. This receptor was obtained from an adult who received the AZD1222 COVID-19 vaccine. The material was peripheral blood, obtained 28 days after the second AZD1222 dose.

CDR3 amino acids: CASSLGFGPHDTEAFF. The CDR3 nucleotides are TGTGCCAGCAGCTTAGGGTTTGGACCGCACGACACTGAAGCTTTCTTT. The genes are TRBV11-2 and TRBJ1-1; D not certain. The CDR3 consists of 16 residues. V was shortened by 1 base and J by 3 bases, with 15 bases between the two germline ends. Germline CDR1 and CDR2: SGHAT and FQNNGV.